The next 16 T cell receptor beta chains were all read from a single sample in a study of T cells in Graves' hyperthyroidism and ophthalmopathy. The investigators amplified TCR beta CDR3 regions from RNA transcripts. The HTBI set primed first-round TCR CDR3 RT-PCR. TCRdb re-called the multiplex PCR reads through MiXCR, storing one row per CDR3 protein. The table shows about 560,000 distinct CDR3 sequences, with around 16% occurring only once. Source material: blood. All receptors come from a woman aged 25-40 years with Graves' hyperthyroidism.

V is TRBV11-2 and J is TRBJ1-2, with D possibly being TRBD1 (5 bases). Germline CDR1 reads SGHAT; CDR2 reads FQNNGV. V lost 5 bases and J 8 bases, leaving 21 bases between the germline ends. The CDR3 runs 15 residues. The CDR3 region has the DNA TGTGCCAGCAGCAACTCCCCCGGGGCAGGAGGAGGCTACACCTTC. Translating it yields CASSNSPGAGGGYTF.

This clonotype came up many times. Relative to the germline gene, one junction end is altered; a read error may explain this. The chain employs TRBV18 and TRBJ1-1; no reliable D call. This CDR3 comprises 14 residues. Germline V gene lookup returns CDR1 KGHSH and CDR2 LQKENI. CDR3 protein: CASSRSGGNTEAFF. The CDR3 DNA reads as TGCGCCAGCAGCAGGTCTGGCGGGAACACTGAAGCTTTCTTT. Full variable domain (remainder filled in from reference TRBV18 and TRBJ1-1): NAGVMQNPRHLVRRRGQEARLRCSPMKGHSHVYWYRQLPEEGLKFMVYLQKENIIDESGMPKERFSAEFPKEGPSILRIQQVVRGDSAAYFCASSRSGGNTEAFFGQGTRLTVV.

This clonotype was seen at least ten times. This chain uses TRBV7-2 with TRBJ2-7, with a possible D match to TRBD1 (5 bases). Germline V gene sequence: CDR1 SGHTA, CDR2 FQGNSA. Trimming stripped 1 base from V and 6 bases from J, with 13 bases between. This CDR3 region has 14 residues. This chain's CDR3 is CASSLVGFRAEQYF. CDR3 DNA: TGTGCCAGCAGCTTAGTTGGGTTCAGGGCCGAGCAGTACTTC.

Remarks on this clonotype: A clone one base away is much larger, so this may be a read error. The genes are TRBV6-5 and TRBJ1-1; D unclear. This CDR3 spans 14 amino acids. Trimming took 0 bases from V and 1 from J, leaving 6 bases between them. CDR1 MNHEY and CDR2 SVGAGI come from the germline V gene. The CDR3 coding sequence is TGTGCCAGCAGTTACTCAACGCCGAACACTGAAGCTTTCTTT. Translation: CASSYSTPNTEAFF.

This clonotype was recorded many times. The chain employs TRBV5-1 and TRBJ2-7; TRBD1 agrees at 7 bases. V dropped 3 bases and J dropped 0; count of bases not matched to a gene: 6. The germline gives CDR1 SGHRS, CDR2 YFSETQ. The CDR3 is 15 residues long. The CDR3 protein is CASSSTGTASYEQYF. CDR3 sequence (DNA): TGCGCCAGCAGCTCTACCGGGACAGCCTCCTACGAGCAGTACTTC.

The rearrangement links TRBV27 to TRBJ2-7; a weak D match, TRBD1 (9 bases). The CDR3 covers 20 residues. Germline assignment: CDR1 MNHEY and CDR2 SMNVEV (reference sequence). The germline V and J ends were trimmed by 4 bases and 1 base, with 29 bases remaining between them. In DNA form, the CDR3 reads TGTGCCAGCAGTTCCCTCGGGACAGGGATTACTAGCGGAGTTTCCTACGAGCAGTACTTC. This codes for CASSSLGTGITSGVSYEQYF.

This clonotype came up many times. This chain connects TRBV6-5 to TRBJ1-3; no reliable D call. The germline V gene encodes CDR1 MNHEY and CDR2 SVGAGI. V shed 0 bases and J shed 4 bases, with 10 bases lying between them. CDR3 length equals 15 residues. The CDR3 DNA reads TGTGCCAGCAGTTACTCGATCGCTGCAGGAAACACCATATATTTT. Amino acid sequence: CASSYSIAAGNTIYF.

This clonotype showed up many times. The V gene is TRBV11-1, the J gene TRBJ2-1, with 9 nucleotides matching TRBD2. The germline gives CDR1 SGHAT, CDR2 FQDESV (reference sequence). The ends lost 1 base at V and 4 bases at J; junction bases unmatched: 5. The CDR3 consists of 16 residues. The CDR3 DNA is TGTGCCAGCAGCTTAGGAGTCCTAGCGGGGTACAATGAGCAGTTCTTC. This sequence encodes CASSLGVLAGYNEQFF.

This clonotype appeared many times. The V call is TRBV7-2, the J call TRBJ2-1; tentatively, D is TRBD1 or TRBD2 (5 bases each). This CDR3 spans 15 amino acids. V dropped 0 bases and J dropped 5 bases, with 11 bases sitting between them. Germline lookup yields CDR1 SGHTA and CDR2 FQGNSA. CDR3 amino acids: CASSLAGWGNNEQFF. DNA for the CDR3: TGTGCCAGCAGCTTAGCGGGATGGGGGAACAATGAGCAGTTCTTC.

The chain has TRBV14 and TRBJ2-2; 8 bases align to TRBD1. J was trimmed by 4 bases and V by 1 base; bases with no gene match: 5. CDR1 is SGHDN, CDR2 FVKESK, per germline. The CDR3 spans 16 residues. The CDR3 DNA follows: TGTGCCAGCAGCCAAGGACAGGGGTGGGCCACCGGGGAGCTGTTTTTT. Translating gives CASSQGQGWATGELFF.

This clonotype was observed many times. V usage is TRBV7-9 and J usage is TRBJ2-5, with D unclear. The CDR3 consists of 14 residues. The germline gives CDR1 SEHNR, CDR2 FQNEAQ (reference sequence). Between the trimmed V and J ends, which lost 5 bases and 0 bases, there was a span of 10 bases. For the CDR3, the DNA is TGTGCCAGCAGCCCTCCCCTAAACCAAGAGACCCAGTACTTC. This encodes CASSPPLNQETQYF.

This clonotype was detected a few times. The chain is built from TRBV6-1 and TRBJ2-7, with TRBD2 matching over 8 bases. The junction had 11 bases not matched to a gene; V was cut back by 7 bases and J by 0 bases. The CDR3 has 16 residues. CDR1 and CDR2 from the germline V gene are MNHNS and SASEGT. The CDR3 nucleotides read TGTGCCAGCATCCCCCTTCTGGGGACTAGCTCCTACGAGCAGTACTTC. Amino acids: CASIPLLGTSSYEQYF.

V and J are TRBV19 and TRBJ1-5, with no clear D. V dropped 5 bases and J dropped 0 bases, with 17 bases sitting between them. CDR3 length: 17 amino acids. The germline CDR1 and CDR2 sequences are LNHDA and SQIVND (reference sequence). In DNA form, the CDR3 reads TGTGCCAGTAGTTCGACTGTCGGCCCGTATAGCAATCAGCCCCAGCATTTT. Translation: CASSSTVGPYSNQPQHF.

This rearrangement joins TRBV5-1 to TRBJ2-1; TRBD2 is a possible D gene (5 bases). V was clipped by 4 bases and J by 6 bases, with 14 bases between them. CDR1 is SGHRS, CDR2 YFSETQ, per germline. This CDR3 is built from 14 residues. As DNA, the CDR3 is TGCGCCAGCAGCAAGGTAACTAGTAGCAATGAGCAGTTCTTC. Translation gives CASSKVTSSNEQFF.

This clonotype was found a few times. The chain employs TRBV5-1 and TRBJ1-5, with D maybe TRBD1 (6 bases). V was trimmed by 0 bases and J by 9 bases, leaving 16 bases between them. This CDR3 spans 15 amino acids. The germline V gene encodes CDR1 SGHRS and CDR2 YFSETQ. In DNA, the CDR3 is TGCGCCAGCAGCTTGGAGTCGGGGGGCGGACCGCCCCAGCATTTT. The encoded protein is CASSLESGGGPPQHF.

This clonotype appeared many times. The genes are TRBV28 and TRBJ1-1, with no clear D. Germline V gene data show CDR1 as MDHEN and CDR2 as SYDVKM. The CDR3 extends over 15 amino acids. V shed 3 bases and J shed 2 bases, with 13 bases lying between them. CDR3 region: CASSFLRQTNTEAFF. In DNA form, the CDR3 reads TGTGCCAGCAGTTTTCTCCGGCAGACAAACACTGAAGCTTTCTTT.